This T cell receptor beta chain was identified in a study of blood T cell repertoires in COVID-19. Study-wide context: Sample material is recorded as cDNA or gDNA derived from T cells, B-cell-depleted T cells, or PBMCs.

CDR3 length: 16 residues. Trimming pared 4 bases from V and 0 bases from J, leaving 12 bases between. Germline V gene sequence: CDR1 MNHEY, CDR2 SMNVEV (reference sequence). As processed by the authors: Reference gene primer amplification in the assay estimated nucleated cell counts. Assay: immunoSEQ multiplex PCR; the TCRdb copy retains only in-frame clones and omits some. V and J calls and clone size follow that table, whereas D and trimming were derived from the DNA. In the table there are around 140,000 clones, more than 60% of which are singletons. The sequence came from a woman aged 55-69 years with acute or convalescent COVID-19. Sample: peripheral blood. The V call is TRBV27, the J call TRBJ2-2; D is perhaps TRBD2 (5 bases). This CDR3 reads CASSSLSGSNTGELFF. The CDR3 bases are TGTGCCAGCAGTTCGTTGAGCGGTTCGAACACCGGGGAGCTGTTTTTT.